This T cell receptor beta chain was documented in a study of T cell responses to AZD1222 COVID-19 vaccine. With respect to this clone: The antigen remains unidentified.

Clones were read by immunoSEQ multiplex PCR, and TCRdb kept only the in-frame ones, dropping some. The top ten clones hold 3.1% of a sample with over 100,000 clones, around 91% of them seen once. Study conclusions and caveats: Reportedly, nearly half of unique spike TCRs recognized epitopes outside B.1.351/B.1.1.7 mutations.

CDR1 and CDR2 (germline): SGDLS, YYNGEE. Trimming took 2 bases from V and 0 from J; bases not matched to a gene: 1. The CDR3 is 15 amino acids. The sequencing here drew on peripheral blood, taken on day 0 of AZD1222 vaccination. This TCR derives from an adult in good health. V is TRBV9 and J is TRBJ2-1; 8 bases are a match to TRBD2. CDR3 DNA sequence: TGTGCCAGCAGCGTTAGCGGGGACTCCTACAATGAGCAGTTCTTC. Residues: CASSVSGDSYNEQFF.